One sample yielded the 9 T cell receptor beta chains listed below, sequenced in a study of identical twins. TCRdb called the 5' RACE reads again in MiXCR, with one record for every CDR3 protein. The table has 350,000 to 600,000 distinct CDR3 sequences, about 14% seen once; the top ten hold about 0.53%. Separately, the same data were catalogued under a study of yellow fever vaccine responses in identical twins.

Sequencing input: CD4+ T cells sorted from blood. These TCRs come from a woman aged 18-35 years in good health.

For this clonotype: One end of the junction is discordant with germline, which a read error may explain. V is TRBV7-7 and J is TRBJ2-1; either TRBD1 or TRBD2 may supply D (5 bases each). Germline values: CDR1 SSHAT, CDR2 FNYEAQ (reference sequence). The CDR3 contains 16 residues. This chain's CDR3 is CASSLGVFGGYNEQFF. DNA for the CDR3: TGTGCTAGCAGCTTGGGGGTTTTTGGGGGCTACAATGAGCAGTTCTTC.

The gene calls are TRBV6-1 and TRBJ1-2, with unresolved D. This CDR3 contains 14 residues. Germline lookup yields CDR1 MNHNS and CDR2 SASEGT. Trimming left V 4 bases short and J 7 bases short, with 16 bases between. The CDR3 region has the DNA TGTGCCAGCAGTGGTATGAACAGCGGAAGTGGCTACACCTTC. It specifies CASSGMNSGSGYTF.

This clonotype showed up just a few times. The J gene is TRBJ2-1, the V gene TRBV12-3 or TRBV12-4; 14 bases agree with TRBD2. The J segment lost 0 bases and the V segment lost 5 bases, leaving 3 bases of the junction unmatched. This CDR3 has 17 amino acids. The CDR3 DNA sequence: TGTGCCAGCAGTCGGACTAGCGGGGGGAGCTCCTACAATGAGCAGTTCTTC. Encoded protein: CASSRTSGGSSYNEQFF.

This clonotype appeared a few times. The gene calls are TRBV5-5 and TRBJ1-1; D call uncertain. The germline V gene encodes CDR1 SGHKS and CDR2 YYEKEE (reference sequence). Trimming pared 0 bases from V and 2 bases from J, leaving 8 bases between. The CDR3 contains 14 residues. The DNA for the CDR3 is TGTGCCAGCAGCTTGGGACTTGACAACACTGAAGCTTTCTTT. It specifies CASSLGLDNTEAFF.

A few counts support this clonotype. This chain connects TRBV6-6 to TRBJ2-1, with D perhaps matching TRBD1 or TRBD2 (5 bases each). Germline lookup yields CDR1 MNHNY and CDR2 SVGAGI (reference sequence). Trimming left V 7 bases short and J 9 bases short, with 13 bases between. This CDR3 has 12 residues. CDR3 nucleotide sequence: TGTGCCAGCAATTTACGTGGGGGTGAGCAGTTCTTC. Encoded protein: CASNLRGGEQFF.

This chain joins TRBV5-6 and TRBJ1-2; 9 bases match TRBD1. Per germline, CDR1 SGHDT and CDR2 YYEEEE. Trimming removed 1 base from V and 5 bases from J; junction bases left unmatched: 12. The CDR3 loop spans 17 amino acids. The CDR3 DNA sequence: TGTGCCAGCAGCTTGTACATCCCGGGACAGGGAAGATATGGCTACACCTTC. Protein: CASSLYIPGQGRYGYTF.

This clonotype appeared many times. The V gene is TRBV29-1, the J gene TRBJ2-3; 8 bases fit TRBD2. Germline loops: CDR1 SQVTM, CDR2 ANQGSEA. Losses at the gene ends were 7 bases for V and 2 bases for J; bases not matched to a gene: 8. The CDR3 extends over 14 amino acids. The CDR3, as DNA: TGCAGCGCTCCTTTAGCGGGACCCACAGATACGCAGTATTTT. The encoded protein is CSAPLAGPTDTQYF.

Only a few counts were recorded for this clonotype. V is TRBV9 and J is TRBJ1-3; TRBD1 agrees at 7 bases. The germline gives CDR1 SGDLS, CDR2 YYNGEE. The CDR3 loop spans 13 amino acids. V lost 2 bases, J lost 5 bases, and 1 base stayed unmatched. This CDR3 reads CASSVTGRNTIYF. The CDR3, as DNA: TGTGCCAGCAGCGTGACAGGGAGAAACACCATATATTTT.

This clonotype was found a few times. J is TRBJ2-3 and V is TRBV7-8; tentatively, D is TRBD1 (6 bases). This CDR3 is built from 14 residues. Germline CDR1 is SGHVS and CDR2 is FQNEAQ. Trimming took off 5 bases at V and 4 bases at J, with 13 bases between the two ends. The CDR3 protein is CASSADRLSDTQYF. CDR3 bases: TGTGCCAGCAGCGCAGACAGGTTATCAGATACGCAGTATTTT.